The 4 T cell receptor beta chains given below trace back to one sample, sequenced in a study of technical replicates of blood from several donors. Measured with immunoSEQ multiplex PCR; TCRdb has only the in-frame clones, and not every one. The sample lists 60,000 to 90,000 clones, just under 95% occurring once. Sequencing was done on a sample of T cells isolated from PBMCs. These receptors all stem from a human donor in good health.

The CDR3 bases are TGTGCCAGCAGCTTGGACAGGGTCGCTATTAACACTGAAGCTTTCTTT. Translation: CASSLDRVAINTEAFF. The rearrangement links TRBV7-6 to TRBJ1-1, with 8 bases lining up with TRBD1. CDR3 size: 16 residues. From germline, CDR1 is SGHVS and CDR2 FNYEAQ. J gave up 2 bases and V 3 bases, and 8 bases lay outside the gene matches.

The chain joins TRBV11-2 to TRBJ1-3, with D unresolved. V lost 4 bases, J lost 0 bases, and 13 bases lay in between. Germline V gene data show CDR1 as SGHAT and CDR2 as FQNNGV. The length of the CDR3 is 16 residues. The CDR3 nucleotides are TGTGCCAGCAGCTCTACGCAGGCCTTCTCTGGAAACACCATATATTTT. The encoded protein is CASSSTQAFSGNTIYF.

This clone was recorded only once. This chain links TRBV28 with TRBJ2-3, with TRBD2 identical over 11 bases. The CDR3 length is 18 residues. Germline V gene sequence: CDR1 MDHEN, CDR2 SYDVKM. Losses at the gene ends were 3 bases for V and 7 bases for J; bases not matched to a gene: 15. The chain's CDR3 is CASSFRASGRRDGYTQYF. The CDR3 DNA follows: TGTGCCAGCAGTTTTAGGGCTAGCGGGAGGCGAGACGGTTATACGCAGTATTTT.

The gene calls are TRBV19 and TRBJ1-1, with D unresolved. The CDR3 totals 16 residues. Trimming cost V 5 bases and J 3 bases, with 19 bases left between them. The germline gives CDR1 LNHDA, CDR2 SQIVND (reference sequence). The CDR3 DNA follows: TGTGCCAGTAGTTCGAACATAAGAGGGTTTTACACTGAAGCTTTCTTT. This encodes CASSSNIRGFYTEAFF. Looking up the rest from reference TRBV19 and TRBJ1-1 gives the full variable domain: DGGITQSPKYLFRKEGQNVTLSCEQNLNHDAMYWYRQDPGQGLRLIYYSQIVNDFQKGDIAEGYSVSREKKESFPLTVTSAQKNPTAFYLCASSSNIRGFYTEAFFGQGTRLTVV.